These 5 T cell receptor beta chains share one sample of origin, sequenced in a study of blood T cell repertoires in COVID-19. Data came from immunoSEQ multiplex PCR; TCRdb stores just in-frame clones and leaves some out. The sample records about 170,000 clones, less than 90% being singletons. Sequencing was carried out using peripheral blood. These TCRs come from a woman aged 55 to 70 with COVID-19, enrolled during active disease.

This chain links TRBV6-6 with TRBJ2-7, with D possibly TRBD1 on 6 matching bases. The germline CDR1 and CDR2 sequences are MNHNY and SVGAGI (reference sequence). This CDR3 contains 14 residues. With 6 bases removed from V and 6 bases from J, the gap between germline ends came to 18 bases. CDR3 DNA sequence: TGTGCCAGCAGGAGACCAGGGGATATACGCGAGCAGTACTTC. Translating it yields CASRRPGDIREQYF.

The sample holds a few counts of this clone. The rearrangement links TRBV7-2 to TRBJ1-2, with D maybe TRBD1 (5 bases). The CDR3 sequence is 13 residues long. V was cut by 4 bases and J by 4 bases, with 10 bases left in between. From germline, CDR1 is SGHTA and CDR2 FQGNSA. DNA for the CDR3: TGTGCCAGCAGCTCACAGGCCGGCTATGGCTACACCTTC. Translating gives CASSSQAGYGYTF.

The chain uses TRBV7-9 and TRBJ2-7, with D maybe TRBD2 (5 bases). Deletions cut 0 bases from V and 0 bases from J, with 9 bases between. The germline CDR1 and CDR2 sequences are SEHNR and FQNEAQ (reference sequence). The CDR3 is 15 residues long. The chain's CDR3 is CASSLAGASSYEQYF. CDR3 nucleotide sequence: TGTGCCAGCAGCTTAGCGGGAGCGAGCTCCTACGAGCAGTACTTC.

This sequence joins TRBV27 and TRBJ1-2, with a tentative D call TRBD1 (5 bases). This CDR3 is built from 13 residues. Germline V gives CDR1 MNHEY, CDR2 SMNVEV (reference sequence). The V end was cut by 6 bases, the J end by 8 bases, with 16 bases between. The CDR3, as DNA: TGTGCCAGCAGGCACCAGGGAGGCGGCGGCTACACCTTC. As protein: CASRHQGGGGYTF.

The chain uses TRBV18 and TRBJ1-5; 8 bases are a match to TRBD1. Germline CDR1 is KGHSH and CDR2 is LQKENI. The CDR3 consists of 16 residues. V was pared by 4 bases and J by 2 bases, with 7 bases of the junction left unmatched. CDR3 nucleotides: TGTGCCAGCTCACTCCGGACAGGGCGCGGCAATCAGCCCCAGCATTTT. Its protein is CASSLRTGRGNQPQHF.